The rows below give T cell receptor beta chains drawn from one sample of a study of identifying expanded T cells in peripheral blood. Here immunoSEQ multiplex PCR was the method, and the copy in TCRdb shows in-frame clones only, minus some. The sample includes approximately 97,000 clones, approximately 89% of them seen just once. The sample taken for sequencing was blood. These TCRs come from a person aged 18 to 70 in good health. Each CDR3 is given without its conserved first and last residue. D genes are given only for firm matches.

v_gene: TRBV9
d_gene: .
j_gene: TRBJ2-2
CDR3aa: ASSRGTINTGELF

v_gene: TRBV14
d_gene: .
j_gene: TRBJ1-1
CDR3aa: ASSQDRRSKAF

v_gene: TRBV19
d_gene: .
j_gene: TRBJ1-2
CDR3aa: ASSTPTGDWYGYT

v_gene: TRBV4-2
d_gene: .
j_gene: TRBJ2-1
CDR3aa: ASSRANEQF

v_gene: TRBV21-1
d_gene: .
j_gene: TRBJ1-3
CDR3aa: ASSVKVSGNTIY

v_gene: TRBV28
d_gene: .
j_gene: TRBJ2-7
CDR3aa: ATRPPGPRYEQY

v_gene: TRBV6-5
d_gene: .
j_gene: TRBJ1-1
CDR3aa: ASRSDRPLNTEAF

v_gene: TRBV6-1
d_gene: .
j_gene: TRBJ2-5
CDR3aa: ASSESRAGRETQY

v_gene: TRBV10-3
d_gene: .
j_gene: TRBJ2-1
CDR3aa: AISEAGVNEQF

v_gene: TRBV5-5
d_gene: TRBD1
j_gene: TRBJ1-4
CDR3aa: ASSRRDREKLF

v_gene: TRBV7-9
d_gene: .
j_gene: TRBJ1-2
CDR3aa: ASSFPGAYGHT

v_gene: TRBV6-5
d_gene: TRBD2
j_gene: TRBJ2-7
CDR3aa: ASSYASAGNSYEQY

v_gene: TRBV10-3
d_gene: TRBD1
j_gene: TRBJ1-5
CDR3aa: AISESGQGQPQH

v_gene: TRBV15
d_gene: .
j_gene: TRBJ2-7
CDR3aa: ATSRDRHEQY

v_gene: TRBV25-1
d_gene: .
j_gene: TRBJ2-4
CDR3aa: ASSYSGTESTQY

v_gene: TRBV19
d_gene: .
j_gene: TRBJ1-5
CDR3aa: ASSIASNQPQH

v_gene: TRBV28
d_gene: .
j_gene: TRBJ2-7
CDR3aa: ASRQGSYEQY

v_gene: TRBV7-6
d_gene: TRBD2
j_gene: TRBJ2-1
CDR3aa: ASSLVGLAGGSYNEQF

v_gene: TRBV6-5
d_gene: TRBD1
j_gene: TRBJ2-7
CDR3aa: ASSRATGREQY

v_gene: TRBV21-1
d_gene: .
j_gene: TRBJ1-6
CDR3aa: ASSNNSPLH

v_gene: TRBV30
d_gene: .
j_gene: TRBJ1-2
CDR3aa: AWVSPGTGGSYT

v_gene: TRBV14
d_gene: .
j_gene: TRBJ2-7
CDR3aa: ASSQDTAGHSYEQY

v_gene: TRBV19
d_gene: .
j_gene: TRBJ2-1
CDR3aa: ASSIRVYNEQF

v_gene: TRBV7-2
d_gene: .
j_gene: TRBJ1-1
CDR3aa: ASIPGATEAF

v_gene: TRBV18
d_gene: .
j_gene: TRBJ1-4
CDR3aa: ASSSTGANEKLF

v_gene: TRBV18
d_gene: .
j_gene: TRBJ1-1
CDR3aa: ASSPRQAADEAF

v_gene: TRBV28
d_gene: TRBD2
j_gene: TRBJ2-1
CDR3aa: ASSLEAVAGDYYNEQF

v_gene: TRBV30
d_gene: .
j_gene: TRBJ1-4
CDR3aa: ARGGLNEKLF

v_gene: TRBV6-5
d_gene: TRBD1
j_gene: TRBJ1-5
CDR3aa: ASSYMDRTGPQH

v_gene: TRBV5-1
d_gene: TRBD1
j_gene: TRBJ2-5
CDR3aa: ASSLGDSSYQETQY

v_gene: TRBV9
d_gene: .
j_gene: TRBJ1-2
CDR3aa: ASSPRWGGYT

v_gene: TRBV4-2
d_gene: .
j_gene: TRBJ1-1
CDR3aa: ASSQDSDTEAF

v_gene: TRBV7-9
d_gene: .
j_gene: TRBJ1-1
CDR3aa: ASSTRDTEAF

v_gene: TRBV4-3
d_gene: TRBD1
j_gene: TRBJ1-2
CDR3aa: ASSQDDRANYGYT

v_gene: TRBV1
d_gene: .
j_gene: TRBJ1-5
CDR3aa: TSSQGRPSNQPQH

v_gene: TRBV7-2
d_gene: TRBD1
j_gene: TRBJ1-1
CDR3aa: ASSLDPRQGVGGAF

v_gene: TRBV19
d_gene: .
j_gene: TRBJ1-3
CDR3aa: ASSIGWGAGNTIY

v_gene: TRBV19
d_gene: .
j_gene: TRBJ1-1
CDR3aa: ASSTLGHGVGEAF

v_gene: TRBV9
d_gene: TRBD2
j_gene: TRBJ2-1
CDR3aa: ASSFIAGGYNEQF

v_gene: TRBV5-6
d_gene: .
j_gene: TRBJ1-2
CDR3aa: ASTYVEAGYGYT

v_gene: TRBV28
d_gene: .
j_gene: TRBJ1-2
CDR3aa: ASNESGPWGYT

v_gene: TRBV5-1
d_gene: .
j_gene: TRBJ2-4
CDR3aa: ASSLGGGNIQY

v_gene: TRBV2
d_gene: TRBD1
j_gene: TRBJ1-2
CDR3aa: ARGQINYGYT

v_gene: TRBV11-2
d_gene: TRBD1
j_gene: TRBJ1-4
CDR3aa: ASSFGTGTNEKLF

v_gene: TRBV27
d_gene: .
j_gene: TRBJ1-5
CDR3aa: ASRVGSGPLGNQPQH

v_gene: TRBV6-5
d_gene: .
j_gene: TRBJ2-7
CDR3aa: ASSSQNSIYEQY

v_gene: TRBV4-2
d_gene: .
j_gene: TRBJ1-4
CDR3aa: ASSRSGGEEKLF

v_gene: TRBV6-1
d_gene: TRBD2
j_gene: TRBJ2-3
CDR3aa: ASSEAYGLAGPTDTQY

v_gene: TRBV12-5
d_gene: .
j_gene: TRBJ1-2
CDR3aa: ASGLGLGGTYGYT

v_gene: TRBV6-5
d_gene: .
j_gene: TRBJ2-3
CDR3aa: ASSRQPGGTDTQY

v_gene: TRBV7-2
d_gene: TRBD1
j_gene: TRBJ1-2
CDR3aa: ASSPTGTGAGYGYT

v_gene: TRBV11-3
d_gene: .
j_gene: TRBJ1-2
CDR3aa: ASSLVPRREV

v_gene: TRBV5-1
d_gene: TRBD2
j_gene: TRBJ2-5
CDR3aa: ASGPGASGLGETQY

v_gene: TRBV6-1
d_gene: .
j_gene: TRBJ1-4
CDR3aa: ASRIREEKLF

v_gene: TRBV19
d_gene: .
j_gene: TRBJ1-5
CDR3aa: ASSITDQPQH

v_gene: TRBV7-2
d_gene: TRBD2
j_gene: TRBJ2-1
CDR3aa: ASSPRTSGGAGEQF

v_gene: TRBV7-9
d_gene: TRBD2
j_gene: TRBJ2-1
CDR3aa: ASSRATTGLAGVNEQF

v_gene: TRBV5-5
d_gene: .
j_gene: TRBJ2-1
CDR3aa: ASTLLASSFSGGDEQF